This passage covers 24 T cell receptor beta chains from one sample sequenced in a study of T cells in Graves' hyperthyroidism and ophthalmopathy. TCR beta CDR3 regions were amplified from RNA. When the TCR CDR3 underwent first-round RT-PCR, the HTBI primer set was used. TCRdb processed the multiplex PCR reads anew with MiXCR; each CDR3 protein has one entry. The data hold 500,000 to 750,000 distinct CDR3 sequences, with less than 20% observed a single time. The specimen sequenced was blood. All receptors derive from a woman younger than 45 with Graves' hyperthyroidism.

This clonotype was detected many times. This chain joins TRBV19 and TRBJ2-7, with a weak D call TRBD2 (6 bases). Looked up from germline, CDR1 is LNHDA and CDR2 is SQIVND (reference sequence). Trimming left V 6 bases short and J 5 bases short, with 20 bases between. This CDR3 has 15 amino acids. CDR3: CASSSRRRVENEQYF. In DNA form, the CDR3 reads TGTGCCAGTAGCTCGAGACGGAGGGTTGAGAACGAGCAGTACTTC. Combining the CDR3 with reference TRBV19 and TRBJ2-7 gives the whole variable domain DGGITQSPKYLFRKEGQNVTLSCEQNLNHDAMYWYRQDPGQGLRLIYYSQIVNDFQKGDIAEGYSVSREKKESFPLTVTSAQKNPTAFYLCASSSRRRVENEQYFGPGTRLTVT.

Turning to this clonotype: Being one base from a much bigger clone, this may be a read error. J is TRBJ2-1 and V is TRBV20-1; tentative D call: TRBD2 (6 bases). TRBJ2-7 matches the DNA end more closely, so the J call is doubtful. The germline gives CDR1 DFQATT, CDR2 SNEGSKA (reference sequence). The length of the CDR3 is 14 residues. The CDR3 sequence: CSASQFLASNEQYF. CDR3 bases: TGCAGTGCTTCCCAATTCCTAGCGTCCAATGAGCAGTACTTC.

This clonotype was recorded at least ten times. V and J are TRBV20-1 and TRBJ2-1; 7 positions match TRBD2. CDR3 length equals 14 residues. Per germline, CDR1 DFQATT and CDR2 SNEGSKA (reference sequence). V dropped 6 bases and J dropped 5; count of bases not matched to a gene: 10. CDR3 sequence (DNA): TGCAGTGCACGCCGGGACTATGGGAACAATGAGCAGTTCTTC. Protein: CSARRDYGNNEQFF.

In this sample, this clonotype turned up a few times. This chain links TRBV4-2 with TRBJ2-1; 10 nucleotides line up with TRBD2. Unmatched junction bases numbered 6, after V lost 1 base and J lost 9 bases. The V gene's germline CDR1 is LGHNA and CDR2 YNFKEQ. This CDR3 is 15 amino acids long. Written as DNA, the CDR3 is TGTGCCAGCAGCCAAGGTGAAGCGGGAGGGGGTGAGCAGTTCTTC. Translated, it gives CASSQGEAGGGEQFF.

This clonotype turned up a few times. The rearrangement joins TRBV27 to TRBJ2-7, with 14 nucleotides matching TRBD2. V dropped 6 bases and J dropped 5; count of bases not matched to a gene: 9. Germline V CDR1 and CDR2: MNHEY, SMNVEV (reference sequence). CDR3 length: 16 residues. The CDR3 region is CASSLYGLAGGDEQYF. The CDR3 DNA reads as TGTGCCAGCAGCCTATATGGACTAGCGGGAGGTGACGAGCAGTACTTC.

The table lists this clonotype with many counts. The chain couples TRBV20-1 to TRBJ2-1; D is perhaps TRBD2 (6 bases). This CDR3 comprises 13 residues. The V gene lost 6 bases and the J gene lost 11 bases, with 20 bases spanning the gap. From germline, CDR1 is DFQATT and CDR2 SNEGSKA (reference sequence). CDR3 in amino acids: CSARGASSRQQFF. CDR3 coding DNA: TGCAGTGCCCGCGGGGCTAGTAGTCGGCAGCAGTTCTTC.

The sample holds many counts of this clonotype. The chain joins TRBV30 to TRBJ1-1; D might be TRBD1 (5 bases). Germline V gene lookup returns CDR1 GTSNPN and CDR2 SVGIG (reference sequence). This CDR3 is 15 amino acids long. The V end was cut by 4 bases, the J end by 6 bases, with 21 bases between. The CDR3 sequence: CAWKYKGPGKAEAFF. CDR3 in DNA: TGTGCCTGGAAATACAAGGGGCCTGGGAAGGCTGAAGCTTTCTTT.

The chain carries TRBV18 and TRBJ1-1, with no clear D. This CDR3 spans 15 amino acids. Trimming stripped 1 base from V and 2 bases from J, with 11 bases between. From germline, CDR1 is KGHSH and CDR2 LQKENI. The CDR3 spells CASSPQGTANTEAFF. The CDR3 coding sequence is TGTGCCAGCTCACCACAAGGAACAGCCAACACTGAAGCTTTCTTT.

This clonotype has just a few counts. This sequence joins TRBV5-1 and TRBJ1-2; D unclear. CDR1 SGHRS and CDR2 YFSETQ come from the germline V gene. V lost 2 bases, J lost 3 bases, and 8 bases lay in between. CDR3 length: 13 amino acids. The CDR3 loop is CASSFGFDYGYTF. For the CDR3, the DNA is TGCGCCAGCAGCTTCGGGTTTGACTATGGCTACACCTTC.

This clonotype was counted at least ten times. CDR3 nucleotide sequence: TGTGCCTGGAGTGTAGGGGCTACCCAGTACTTC. Translating it yields CAWSVGATQYF. The V gene is TRBV30, the J gene TRBJ2-5; D is perhaps TRBD1 (5 bases). Between the trimmed V and J ends, which lost 0 bases and 8 bases, there was a span of 7 bases. CDR3 length: 11 residues. Germline-derived CDR1 and CDR2 are GTSNPN and SVGIG (reference sequence).

In this sample, this clonotype turned up a few times. The chain carries TRBV6-1 and TRBJ1-6; no definite D call. Trimming left V 3 bases short and J 8 bases short, with 14 bases between. Per the germline V gene, CDR1 is MNHNS and CDR2 is SASEGT. The CDR3 length is 15 residues. This chain's CDR3 is CASSDSASGDSPLHF. The CDR3 DNA reads as TGTGCCAGCAGTGATTCGGCCAGCGGAGATTCACCCCTCCACTTT.

The V call is TRBV14, the J call TRBJ2-1; D is ambiguous. Germline CDR1 and CDR2: SGHDN and FVKESK. The CDR3 totals 14 residues. Trimming pared 2 bases from V and 2 bases from J, leaving 7 bases between. The CDR3 DNA follows: TGTGCCAGCAGCCAATTACTAACCTACAATGAGCAGTTCTTC. Protein: CASSQLLTYNEQFF.

This chain links TRBV4-3 with TRBJ2-1; D possibly corresponds to TRBD2 (5 bases). Trimming stripped 1 base from V and 7 bases from J, with 8 bases between. CDR3 length equals 13 residues. Germline assignment: CDR1 LGHNA and CDR2 YSLEER. The CDR3: CASSQVTGNEQFF. The DNA for the CDR3 is TGCGCCAGCAGCCAAGTAACGGGGAATGAGCAGTTCTTC.

Comments on this clonotype: A read error may explain this, as a much larger clone is one base away. As the CDR3 is not closed by the conserved phenylalanine or tryptophan, this likely results from a read error. J is TRBJ2-1 and V is TRBV7-6, with TRBD2 matching 12 bases. The germline V gene encodes CDR1 SGHVS and CDR2 FNYEAQ. V lost 5 bases, J lost 6 bases, and 17 bases stayed unmatched. The CDR3 consists of 19 residues. DNA of the CDR3: TGTGCCAGCAGCCCCTCGGCTAGCGGGAGGGCCAGACGCCTCAATGAGCAGTTCCTC. It specifies CASSPSASGRARRLNEQFL.

V gene TRBV5-1 combines with J gene TRBJ2-7; either TRBD1 or TRBD2 may fit D (5 bases each). Trimming stripped 0 bases from V and 3 bases from J, with 13 bases between. Germline V gives CDR1 SGHRS, CDR2 YFSETQ. There are 15 residues in the CDR3. In DNA form, the CDR3 reads TGCGCCAGCAGCTTGGCCCAAATGGGGGACTACGAGCAGTACTTC. This gives the protein CASSLAQMGDYEQYF.

This clonotype was counted a few times. The chain joins TRBV27 to TRBJ2-7; D perhaps matches TRBD1 (6 bases). V shed 6 bases and J shed 6 bases, with 12 bases lying between them. Germline CDR1 MNHEY, CDR2 SMNVEV (reference sequence). The CDR3 length is 12 residues. CDR3 protein: CASSGTLFEQYF. The CDR3 DNA sequence: TGTGCCAGCAGCGGGACACTATTCGAGCAGTACTTC.

The chain has TRBV9 and TRBJ2-5; 7 bases align to TRBD2. Germline-derived CDR1 and CDR2 are SGDLS and YYNGEE. This CDR3 has 15 amino acids. V was pared by 4 bases and J by 2 bases, with 8 bases of the junction left unmatched. The CDR3 coding sequence is TGTGCCAGCAGCCTGCAGACTAGCAGACAAGAGACCCAGTACTTC. Its translation is CASSLQTSRQETQYF.

There are many counts of this clonotype. This rearrangement joins TRBV11-2 to TRBJ2-1; 8 nucleotides match TRBD2. The CDR3 runs 16 residues. Per germline, CDR1 SGHAT and CDR2 FQNNGV. J lost 4 bases, V lost 1 base, and 6 bases had no gene match. In DNA, the CDR3 is TGTGCCAGCAGCTTAGTTACACTAGCGGCTTACAATGAGCAGTTCTTC. Protein: CASSLVTLAAYNEQFF.

This clonotype was observed at least ten times. The V call is TRBV11-2, the J call TRBJ1-3, with a weak D call TRBD1 (6 bases). CDR1 and CDR2 (germline): SGHAT, FQNNGV. V lost 4 bases to trimming and J lost 4 bases, with 8 bases between them. The CDR3 loop spans 13 amino acids. CDR3 protein: CASSSGTGNTIYF. DNA of the CDR3: TGTGCCAGCAGCTCGGGGACAGGAAACACCATATATTTT.

In this sample, this clonotype turned up many times. V gene TRBV6-1 combines with J gene TRBJ1-1; 7 nucleotides align to TRBD1. The CDR3 length is 13 residues. Germline V gene lookup returns CDR1 MNHNS and CDR2 SASEGT. The ends lost 5 bases at V and 9 bases at J; junction bases unmatched: 9. This CDR3 is CASSWDSLSKAFF. Written as DNA, the CDR3 is TGTGCCAGCAGTTGGGACAGCCTTAGTAAAGCTTTCTTT.

The V and J genes are TRBV7-6 and TRBJ1-3; no firm D call. Looked up from germline, CDR1 is SGHVS and CDR2 is FNYEAQ. The V end was cut by 2 bases, the J end by 0 bases, with 17 bases between. The CDR3 is 18 residues long. The CDR3 region has the DNA TGTGCCAGCAGCTTAACTCCTTCTACAGTTACCTCTGGAAACACCATATATTTT. It codes for CASSLTPSTVTSGNTIYF.

In DNA, the CDR3 is TGTGCCAGCAGTTACCGCAGAAGGCTAGCGGGAGACACCGGGGAGCTGTTTTTT. Its translation: CASSYRRRLAGDTGELFF. This chain joins TRBV6-2 or TRBV6-3 and TRBJ2-2; 10 nucleotides match TRBD2. Germline trimming cut 2 bases from V and 3 bases from J; bases unmatched to any gene: 9. The V gene's germline CDR1 is MNHEY and CDR2 SVGEGT. CDR3 size: 18 residues.

This clonotype has at least ten counts. The genes are TRBV7-9 and TRBJ2-1; 8 bases agree with TRBD2. This CDR3 is 15 amino acids long. V gave up 5 bases and J gave up 2 bases; unmatched junction bases: 5. Germline V CDR1 and CDR2: SEHNR, FQNEAQ (reference sequence). The DNA of the CDR3 is TGTGCCAGCAGCGAAAGCGGGAGCCCCTACAATGAGCAGTTCTTC. Its translation: CASSESGSPYNEQFF. The whole variable domain, remainder taken from reference TRBV7-9 and TRBJ2-1, is DTGVSQNPRHKITKRGQNVTFRCDPISEHNRLYWYRQTLGQGPEFLTYFQNEAQLEKSRLLSDRFSAERPKGSFSTLEIQRTEQGDSAMYLCASSESGSPYNEQFFGPGTRLTVL.

The CDR3 bases are TGCAGCGGGCGGATCGGGGGTGGGAATGAAAAACTGTTTTTT. Residues: CSGRIGGGNEKLFF. The chain links TRBV29-1 to TRBJ1-4; a weak D match, TRBD1 (5 bases). CDR1 SQVTM and CDR2 ANQGSEA come from the germline V gene. Trimming stripped 7 bases from V and 5 bases from J, with 17 bases between. The CDR3 extends over 14 amino acids.